The 25 T cell receptor beta chains below were found in one sample sequenced in a study of T-cell memory formation after mild COVID-19. Via MiXCR, TCRdb re-called the 5' RACE reads, giving one row per CDR3 protein. Of 310,000 or so distinct CDR3 sequences listed, less than 20% are singletons. Input material: PBMCs or a T cell subset sorted from them (not recorded which). Receptor source: a man aged 18 to 30 who had mild COVID-19 (a few samples of this study predate the infection). Cell type and time point are not known.

The gene calls are TRBV6-5 and TRBJ2-1; the D gene is possibly TRBD1 (5 bases). Germline V gene lookup returns CDR1 MNHEY and CDR2 SVGAGI. The CDR3 has 14 residues. V dropped 6 bases and J dropped 6 bases, with 15 bases sitting between them. CDR3 in amino acids: CASSRQSSGNEQFF. The CDR3 DNA sequence: TGTGCCAGCAGCCGACAGTCGTCGGGCAATGAGCAGTTCTTC.

This clonotype has a handful of counts. The genes are TRBV7-2 and TRBJ1-1, with 8 bases that match TRBD1. CDR1 SGHTA and CDR2 FQGNSA come from the germline V gene. Trimming took 5 bases from V and 7 from J; bases not matched to a gene: 9. The CDR3 is 14 amino acids. CDR3 nucleotide sequence: TGTGCCAGCAGCCCGTCTGGGACAGGCCTTGAAGCTTTCTTT. The encoded protein is CASSPSGTGLEAFF.

This chain joins TRBV14 and TRBJ2-3, with 10 bases that match TRBD2. Germline-derived CDR1 and CDR2 are SGHDN and FVKESK. CDR3 size: 15 residues. The V and J ends lost 7 bases and 3 bases, in that order; junction bases with no gene match: 7. CDR3 protein: CASTSGGGETDTQYF. The CDR3 bases are TGTGCCAGCACGAGCGGGGGGGGAGAAACAGATACGCAGTATTTT.

This clonotype was recorded at least ten times. This chain uses TRBV7-6 with TRBJ2-2; D may be TRBD1 (5 bases). CDR3 size: 16 residues. V lost 5 bases and J lost 2, with 15 bases in between. Germline V gives CDR1 SGHVS, CDR2 FNYEAQ. CDR3 nucleotide sequence: TGTGCCAGCAGCGCAGCCCGCCAGGGCAACACCGGGGAGCTGTTTTTT. Its translation is CASSAARQGNTGELFF.

This sequence joins TRBV29-1 and TRBJ1-1; D ambiguous. There are 14 residues in the CDR3. Germline CDR1 reads SQVTM; CDR2 reads ANQGSEA. Trimming took 3 bases from V and 4 from J, leaving 15 bases between them. DNA for the CDR3: TGCAGCGTTGAGCCCCAGCACCGGACCACTGAAGCTTTCTTT. As protein: CSVEPQHRTTEAFF.

The table lists this clonotype with a few counts. The chain joins TRBV5-1 to TRBJ2-2; tentatively, D is TRBD1 or TRBD2 (5 bases each). The CDR3 totals 17 residues. V was pared by 4 bases and J by 0 bases, with 16 bases between. Germline CDR1 is SGHRS and CDR2 is YFSETQ. The CDR3 loop is CASSLSGTSANTGELFF. The CDR3 region has the DNA TGCGCCAGCAGCCTATCCGGGACCTCGGCGAACACCGGGGAGCTGTTTTTT.

This clonotype showed up many times. The V call is TRBV6-1, the J call TRBJ1-1; D ambiguous. The CDR3 loop spans 13 amino acids. CDR1 MNHNS and CDR2 SASEGT come from the germline V gene. The ends were cut back, 1 base at V and 5 bases at J, with 8 bases in the middle. CDR3: CASSEVYGTEAFF. The CDR3 DNA is TGTGCCAGCAGTGAAGTGTACGGGACTGAAGCTTTCTTT.

V usage is TRBV30 and J usage is TRBJ1-1; no firm D call. The CDR3 is 11 residues long. Germline CDR1 GTSNPN, CDR2 SVGIG (reference sequence). Trimming took 2 bases from V and 5 from J, leaving 6 bases between them. The CDR3 sequence is CAWSPLTEAFF. The CDR3 region has the DNA TGTGCCTGGAGTCCATTAACTGAAGCTTTCTTT.

This sequence joins TRBV15 and TRBJ1-1; TRBD1 is a possible D gene (6 bases). CDR3 size: 13 residues. CDR1 is LNHNV, CDR2 YYDKDF, per germline (reference sequence). V lost 5 bases and J lost 3, with 10 bases in between. The CDR3 DNA reads as TGTGCCACCAGCCGAGGGGGGGACACTGAAGCTTTCTTT. It codes for CATSRGGDTEAFF. The complete variable domain, with remaining parts taken from reference TRBV15 and TRBJ1-1, reads DAMVIQNPRYQVTQFGKPVTLSCSQTLNHNVMYWYQQKSSQAPKLLFHYYDKDFNNEADTPDNFQSRRPNTSFCFLDIRSPGLGDTAMYLCATSRGGDTEAFFGQGTRLTVV.

This clonotype occurred a few times. This chain joins TRBV4-3 and TRBJ1-1; no clear D gene. The germline V and J ends were trimmed by 6 bases and 2 bases, with 10 bases remaining between them. The CDR3 has 13 residues. Germline V gene lookup returns CDR1 LGHNA and CDR2 YSLEER. The CDR3, as DNA: TGCGCCAGCAGGCCTCGATTCAACACTGAAGCTTTCTTT. It specifies CASRPRFNTEAFF.

V usage is TRBV28 and J usage is TRBJ2-7; D is undetermined. The CDR3 consists of 14 residues. In germline, CDR1 is MDHEN, CDR2 SYDVKM. V lost 6 bases and J 6 bases, leaving 18 bases between the germline ends. The CDR3: CASSPRDWDLEQYV. DNA for the CDR3: TGTGCCAGCAGCCCCCGAGACTGGGATCTCGAGCAGTACGTC.

This clonotype appeared a few times. The chain couples TRBV10-1 to TRBJ2-2; D may be TRBD1 or TRBD2 (5 bases each). The V gene lost 5 bases and the J gene lost 5 bases, with 9 bases spanning the gap. From germline, CDR1 is WNHNN and CDR2 SYGVQD (reference sequence). The CDR3 length is 13 residues. This CDR3 reads CASSKEGTGELFF. In nucleotides, the CDR3 is TGCGCCAGCAGTAAAGAGGGGACCGGGGAGCTGTTTTTT.

The chain has TRBV7-6 and TRBJ2-1, with D hard to call. Germline V lookup: CDR1 SGHVS, CDR2 FNYEAQ. This CDR3 has 13 residues. The V and J ends lost 7 bases and 10 bases respectively, with 17 bases between them. The CDR3 sequence is CASTSPSRAEQFF. CDR3 nucleotides: TGTGCCAGCACTTCCCCCTCTAGGGCGGAGCAGTTCTTC. Looking up the rest from reference TRBV7-6 and TRBJ2-1 gives the full variable domain: GAGVSQSPRYKVTKRGQDVALRCDPISGHVSLYWYRQALGQGPEFLTYFNYEAQQDKSGLPNDRFSAERPEGSISTLTIQRTEQRDSAMYRCASTSPSRAEQFFGPGTRLTVL.

This chain joins TRBV7-2 and TRBJ1-2; maybe TRBD1 (5 bases). V lost 0 bases to trimming and J lost 7 bases, with 18 bases between them. CDR1 is SGHTA and CDR2 is FQGNSA in the germline V gene. CDR3 size: 16 residues. CDR3 residues: CASSLAGRDSLGGYTF. In DNA, the CDR3 is TGTGCCAGCAGCTTAGCGGGAAGGGACTCCTTGGGTGGCTACACCTTC.

This clonotype was seen more than once but under ten times. The chain uses TRBV20-1 and TRBJ2-7, with 9 bases identical to TRBD1. The germline V gene has CDR1 DFQATT and CDR2 SNEGSKA (reference sequence). This CDR3 has 16 amino acids. V dropped 6 bases and J dropped 1; count of bases not matched to a gene: 13. This chain's CDR3 is CSARDRVGFRSYEQYV. CDR3 coding DNA: TGCAGTGCGAGGGACAGGGTAGGGTTTCGTTCCTACGAGCAGTACGTC.

A few counts support this clonotype. The CDR3 nucleotides are TGTGCCAGTAATCAGGAAATCTCGACAGATACGCAGTATTTT. Translating gives CASNQEISTDTQYF. The chain is built from TRBV19 and TRBJ2-3, with D hard to call. V dropped 7 bases and J dropped 3 bases, with 14 bases sitting between them. In germline, CDR1 is LNHDA, CDR2 SQIVND (reference sequence). CDR3 length: 14 residues.

This clonotype has just a few counts. Here the CDR3 DNA reads TGTGCCAGCAGCTTGAGGAGGGGCGAGACCGGGGAGCTGTTTTTT. As protein: CASSLRRGETGELFF. V and J are TRBV7-2 and TRBJ2-2, with TRBD2 as a possible D gene (6 bases). Trimming removed 3 bases at V and 5 bases at J, with 13 bases between. This CDR3 region has 15 residues. Germline lookup yields CDR1 SGHTA and CDR2 FQGNSA. Full variable domain (remainder filled in from reference TRBV7-2 and TRBJ2-2): GAGVSQSPSNKVTEKGKDVELRCDPISGHTALYWYRQSLGQGLEFLIYFQGNSAPDKSGLPSDRFSAERTGGSVSTLTIQRTQQEDSAVYLCASSLRRGETGELFFGEGSRLTVL.

The rearrangement joins TRBV29-1 to TRBJ1-2; possible D gene TRBD1, 5 bases. The CDR3 runs 13 residues. Germline V gives CDR1 SQVTM, CDR2 ANQGSEA. V lost 6 bases, J lost 3 bases, and 14 bases lay in between. DNA for the CDR3: TGCAGCGTCTCCCCCGGCAGGGACTATGGCTACACCTTC. It encodes CSVSPGRDYGYTF.

This clonotype was seen a handful of times. The genes are TRBV5-1 and TRBJ1-1; D unclear. The V gene's germline CDR1 is SGHRS and CDR2 YFSETQ. Trimming removed 3 bases at V and 2 bases at J, with 8 bases between. The CDR3 is 13 residues long. CDR3 sequence: CASSWNTNTEAFF. CDR3 coding DNA: TGCGCCAGCAGCTGGAACACCAACACTGAAGCTTTCTTT.

This clonotype has more than one count but fewer than ten. This CDR3 reads CSARSGILSNQPQHF. As DNA, the CDR3 is TGCAGTGCTAGGAGCGGGATCCTTAGCAATCAGCCCCAGCATTTT. The genes are TRBV20-1 and TRBJ1-5; D call uncertain. Germline V gene sequence: CDR1 DFQATT, CDR2 SNEGSKA (reference sequence). The CDR3 runs 15 residues. Trimming took 3 bases from V and 0 from J, leaving 12 bases between them.

In its sample, this clonotype was seen a few times. The chain links TRBV10-2 to TRBJ2-5, with D tentatively TRBD2 (6 bases). This CDR3 is built from 13 residues. With 5 bases removed from V and 4 bases from J, the gap between germline ends came to 11 bases. Germline loops: CDR1 WSHSY, CDR2 SAAADI. CDR3 nucleotides: TGCGCCAGCAGTCCGCGGGGCGCAGAGACCCAGTACTTC. Its protein is CASSPRGAETQYF.

This clonotype has only a few counts. This sequence joins TRBV7-9 and TRBJ1-2; D might be TRBD1 (6 bases). The germline V and J ends were trimmed by 5 bases and 4 bases, with 14 bases remaining between them. The CDR3 extends over 14 amino acids. CDR1 and CDR2 from the germline V gene are SEHNR and FQNEAQ (reference sequence). CDR3 coding DNA: TGTGCCAGCAGCCCCCGGACAGACATCTATGGCTACACCTTC. The encoded protein is CASSPRTDIYGYTF. The complete variable domain, with remaining parts taken from reference TRBV7-9 and TRBJ1-2, reads DTGVSQNPRHKITKRGQNVTFRCDPISEHNRLYWYRQTLGQGPEFLTYFQNEAQLEKSRLLSDRFSAERPKGSFSTLEIQRTEQGDSAMYLCASSPRTDIYGYTFGSGTRLTVV.

This clonotype has more than one count but fewer than ten. This rearrangement joins TRBV7-9 to TRBJ2-5; TRBD2 matches at 11 bases. Germline V gene sequence: CDR1 SEHNR, CDR2 FQNEAQ (reference sequence). Trimming at V came to 4 bases and at J to 2 bases, leaving 6 bases not matched to a gene. CDR3 size: 16 residues. In DNA form, the CDR3 reads TGTGCCAGCAGCTCTCCGGGACTAGCGGTACAAGAGACCCAGTACTTC. This sequence encodes CASSSPGLAVQETQYF.

This sequence joins TRBV19 and TRBJ2-1, with 9 positions matching TRBD2. The CDR3 runs 15 residues. Germline assignment: CDR1 LNHDA and CDR2 SQIVND (reference sequence). Losses at the gene ends were 3 bases for V and 6 bases for J; bases not matched to a gene: 6. This CDR3 reads CASSISSGVSNEQFF. DNA for the CDR3: TGTGCCAGTAGTATCTCTAGCGGGGTGAGCAATGAGCAGTTCTTC.

The CDR3 DNA reads as TGTGCCAGCAGCACCCAACTGAGCTCCTACAATGAGCAGTTCTTC. The encoded protein is CASSTQLSSYNEQFF. The chain couples TRBV4-2 to TRBJ2-1; D unclear. V gave up 5 bases and J gave up 0 bases, with 11 bases separating them. The CDR3 contains 15 residues. Germline CDR1 LGHNA, CDR2 YNFKEQ.